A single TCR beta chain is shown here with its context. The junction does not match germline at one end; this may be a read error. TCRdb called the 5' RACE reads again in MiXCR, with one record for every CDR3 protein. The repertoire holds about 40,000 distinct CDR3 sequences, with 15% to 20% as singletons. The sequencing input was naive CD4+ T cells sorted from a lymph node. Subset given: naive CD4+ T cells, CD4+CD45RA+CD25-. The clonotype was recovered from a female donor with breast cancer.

CDR3 sequence: CASSLGTSFAEQYF. CDR3 DNA: TGCGCCAGCAGTTTGGGGACTAGCTTTGCCGAGCAGTATTTT. The chain employs TRBV5-1 and TRBJ2-3; 9 positions agree with TRBD2. The CDR3 has 14 residues. Germline V gene sequence: CDR1 SGHRS, CDR2 YFSETQ.